This T cell receptor beta chain was captured by sequencing in a study of T-cell reconstitution after alpha-beta-depleted transplantation in children. Study-level results: Recipient T cells and thymic progenitors that survived gave rise to the high TCRbeta diversity observed at day 60 in some patients. Reportedly, only several hundred clones from non-depleted graft cells drove alpha-beta T-cell counts at about two months.

Germline V gene data show CDR1 as MNHEY and CDR2 as SVGAGI. This CDR3 region has 15 residues. Unique molecular identifiers featured in how the TCRbeta library was prepared. TCRdb processed the PCR reads anew with MiXCR; each CDR3 protein has one entry. The table has 250,000 to 300,000 distinct CDR3 sequences, roughly 10% seen once; the top ten hold about 20%. Regarding this clonotype: The target antigen is unknown. A much larger clone is a single base away; this may be a read error.

Here the sequenced sample was peripheral blood, taken 180 days after TCRalphabeta/CD19-depleted stem cell transplant. J is TRBJ2-5 and V is TRBV6-5, with 8 nucleotides matching TRBD2. The clonotype originates from a male patient between 2 and 10 years old who had a stem cell transplant for chronic granulomatous disease, so the T cells may come from the graft donor. The CDR3 DNA sequence: TGTGCCAGCTGTTACGCGGGAGGATGGGGAGAGACCCAGTACTTC. Translation gives CASCYAGGWGETQYF.